The sequence of this T cell receptor beta chain was determined in a study of T-cell memory formation after mild COVID-19 (dated by TCRdb to the early 2020s). With respect to the entire study: TCR sequence clusters from the two donors were found to be largely donor specific. Longitudinal TCRalpha and TCRbeta repertoire sequencing tracked T-cell clones expanding and contracting after mild COVID-19 in a couple of donors. Two young, previously healthy adult volunteers made up the cohort, one male and one female. The investigation overall reported the following: The study covered only two mild cases, and larger cohorts including severe cases with pre-infection samples were considered necessary. Whether the second-wave clones peaking on day 37 were SARS-CoV-2 specific was not confirmed. Clones contracting from day 15 to 85 had balanced CD4/CD8 phenotypes, while a second wave expanding from day 15 to 37 was biased towards CD4+. Contracting CD4+ clones turned up mainly in the CM and EM memory subsets, whereas EMRA was where CD8+ clones were enriched. Some responding clones were detected in pre-infection memory, which suggested that pre-existing cross-reactive memory T cells had joined the SARS-CoV-2 response.

The sequencer listed for this sample is Illumina NovaSeq 6000. cDNA libraries for TCRalpha and TCRbeta were prepared by 5'RACE using constant-segment primers, with sample barcodes and unique molecular identifiers added. RNA was extracted from every sample with Trizol reagent. Amplification of the libraries took two PCR steps, and the second step added a second sample barcode plus Illumina TruSeq adapters. Sequencing of libraries was performed on an Illumina NovaSeq with 2 x 150 bp paired-end reads. The original methods were these. With migec v1.2.7, reads were demultiplexed and then collapsed into UMI-guided consensus sequences. Using mixcr v2.1.11, UMI consensuses were aligned to TRA and TRB V and J templates and then assembled into clonotypes. Clonotypes were classified as expanded or contracted when called significant by both edgeR and NoisET, with noise models trained on biological replicates. For edgeR calls, the cutoffs were a false discovery rate-adjusted p below 0.01 and a log2 fold-change threshold of 1. As an exploratory analysis of dynamics, PCA with hierarchical clustering was applied to max-normalized trajectories of the 1000 most abundant clonotypes. Separately sequenced CD4+ and CD8+ repertoires were used to assign a CD4 or CD8 phenotype to each responding clone. TCRdb handled the public reads itself, with Q25 trimming in fastp and clone calling in MiXCR, and kept productive beta chains. Each record represents a unique CDR3 protein, reported with the most common genes and DNA among its rows. The V and J calls and clone size come from TCRdb's table, not from the authors' own analysis. The sample table contains fewer than 50,000 distinct CDR3 sequences; only one count was recorded for roughly 7.2% of them. Of the sample, 0.6% to 1% is held by the ten largest clones.

The CDR3 goes from the cysteine to the phenylalanine over 14 residues. The retained sequence is limited to the CDR3, 42 bases, with the frame set at the first base. Trimming accounts for 2 bases at V and 3 bases at J, while the number of junction bases matched to no gene is 3. Looking up the germline V gene yields CDR1 SGHDT and CDR2 YYEEEE. This clonotype was counted ten times or more. What antigen it recognizes has not been identified. Base qualities were left out, and no much larger clone turns up one base away. Ficoll-Paque density gradient centrifugation was the method used to isolate PBMCs. The V gene is TRBV5-6 and the J gene is TRBJ2-7; TRBD2 matches 9 bases in the middle. The TCR was taken from an adult who had mild COVID-19 (a few samples of this study predate the infection). The sample titles of this study are shuffled in the database, so cell type and time point are left out. Sequenced sample: PBMCs or a T cell subset sorted from them (not recorded which). CDR3 sequence: CASSLIAGDYEQYF. The base sequence is TGTGCCAGCAGCTTAATAGCGGGGGACTACGAGCAGTACTTC.